Following are 22 T cell receptor beta chains from one sample sequenced in a study of blood T cell repertoires in COVID-19 (dated by TCRdb to the early 2020s). Preparation of the library involved the immunoSEQ multiplex PCR assay. Drawn from immuneACCESS, this table holds only the in-frame rearrangements with V and J called that TCRdb kept. Clones are partly lost; checked studies trace under half to an unresolved V gene and leave the rest unexplained. The sample records some 300,000 clones, nearly 90% of which are singletons. Together, the top ten hold more than 0.85% of the sample. What was sequenced was peripheral blood. The receptor source for this set is a woman in her 40s with COVID-19, enrolled during active disease.

This chain links TRBV5-4 with TRBJ1-4, with D perhaps TRBD1 (5 bases). Germline V gene data show CDR1 as SGHNT and CDR2 as YYREEE (reference sequence). The CDR3 length is 13 residues. Between the trimmed V and J ends, which lost 1 base and 13 bases, there was a span of 14 bases. The CDR3 sequence: CASSLQQSGGLFF. In DNA form, the CDR3 reads TGTGCCAGCAGCTTGCAACAGTCCGGGGGACTGTTTTTT.

The rearrangement uses TRBV7-2 and TRBJ2-5, with D possibly TRBD2 on 6 matching bases. With 4 bases removed from V and 2 bases from J, the gap between germline ends came to 14 bases. CDR1 and CDR2 from the germline V gene are SGHTA and FQGNSA. The CDR3 covers 15 residues. CDR3 bases: TGTGCCAGCAGCTACGGGGGAGAGCGGCAAGAGACCCAGTACTTC. Translation: CASSYGGERQETQYF. The full variable domain, in which reference TRBV7-2 and TRBJ2-5 provide the parts outside the CDR3, is GAGVSQSPSNKVTEKGKDVELRCDPISGHTALYWYRQSLGQGLEFLIYFQGNSAPDKSGLPSDRFSAERTGGSVSTLTIQRTQQEDSAVYLCASSYGGERQETQYFGPGTRLLVL.

This chain connects TRBV19 to TRBJ1-2; D may be TRBD1 (6 bases). The CDR3 has 16 amino acids. From germline, CDR1 is LNHDA and CDR2 SQIVND (reference sequence). Trimming left V 3 bases short and J 7 bases short, with 21 bases between. CDR3 coding DNA: TGTGCCAGTAGTATTCCTCAGGGGACTATTTCGGGTGGCTACACCTTC. Protein product: CASSIPQGTISGGYTF.

The chain links TRBV6-2 or TRBV6-3 to TRBJ1-2; D remains ambiguous. Germline V gene data show CDR1 as MNHEY and CDR2 as SVGEGT. CDR3 size: 15 residues. Trimming removed 2 bases from V and 3 bases from J, with 13 bases in between. For the CDR3, the DNA is TGTGCCAGCAGTTACCCCGAGGAGCGCCACTATGGCTACACCTTC. This gives the protein CASSYPEERHYGYTF.

This chain links TRBV7-9 with TRBJ2-7, with 9 bases fitting TRBD2. This CDR3 comprises 19 residues. Per germline, CDR1 SEHNR and CDR2 FQNEAQ (reference sequence). With V trimmed by 5 bases and J by 2 bases, 19 bases remained unmatched. The CDR3 loop reads CASSTRLPPASGATYEQYF. In DNA, the CDR3 is TGTGCCAGCAGCACTCGACTACCCCCGGCTAGCGGGGCCACCTACGAGCAGTACTTC.

The rearrangement links TRBV19 to TRBJ1-6, with D hard to call. The CDR3 contains 13 residues. CDR1 and CDR2 (germline): LNHDA, SQIVND (reference sequence). V lost 5 bases, J lost 10 bases, and 12 bases lay in between. The DNA of the CDR3 is TGTGCCAGTAGTGACTTCACTGCGTCACCCCTCCACTTT. It is translated as CASSDFTASPLHF.

The rearrangement links TRBV6-5 to TRBJ1-2; unclear D gene. The V gene's germline CDR1 is MNHEY and CDR2 SVGAGI. There are 14 residues in the CDR3. With 3 bases removed from V and 8 bases from J, the gap between germline ends came to 16 bases. In DNA form, the CDR3 reads TGTGCCAGCAGTTATACCCATGCTGTCGGGGGCTACACCTTC. Translation: CASSYTHAVGGYTF.

V and J are TRBV7-2 and TRBJ1-2, with a tentative D call TRBD1 (6 bases). CDR1 SGHTA and CDR2 FQGNSA come from the germline V gene. V was pared by 5 bases and J by 4 bases, with 17 bases between. The CDR3 contains 15 residues. The CDR3 spells CASSPTGTPLYGYTF. In DNA form, the CDR3 reads TGTGCCAGCAGCCCCACCGGGACACCCCTCTATGGCTACACCTTC.

This clone was counted only a few times. This chain uses TRBV10-1 with TRBJ2-5; TRBD1 aligns across 7 bases. The V segment lost 10 bases and the J segment 7 bases; nucleotides outside the gene matches: 12. There are 13 residues in the CDR3. Looked up from germline, CDR1 is WNHNN and CDR2 is SYGVQD (reference sequence). CDR3 DNA: TGCGCCACCCACTTCGACAGGGCGGGGACCCAGTACTTC. This encodes CATHFDRAGTQYF.

This chain joins TRBV19 and TRBJ1-1, with a possible D match to TRBD1 (6 bases). Trimming took 4 bases from V and 1 from J, leaving 19 bases between them. Germline assignment: CDR1 LNHDA and CDR2 SQIVND (reference sequence). There are 17 residues in the CDR3. The CDR3 coding sequence is TGTGCCAGTAGTACCCATTTCTCGGGACACCGGAACACTGAAGCTTTCTTT. Protein: CASSTHFSGHRNTEAFF.

The chain couples TRBV6-1 to TRBJ2-7, with 11 positions matching TRBD2. The CDR3 is made up of 20 amino acids. The V and J ends lost 4 bases and 3 bases, in that order; junction bases with no gene match: 20. Germline CDR1 reads MNHNS; CDR2 reads SASEGT. The CDR3 here is CASSAQAGGMLTSGIYEQYF. Here the CDR3 DNA reads TGTGCCAGCAGTGCCCAAGCGGGGGGGATGTTGACTAGCGGGATCTACGAGCAGTACTTC.

The V call is TRBV4-3, the J call TRBJ1-2, with TRBD1 identical over 11 bases. From germline, CDR1 is LGHNA and CDR2 YSLEER. J gave up 8 bases and V 3 bases, and 11 bases lay outside the gene matches. The CDR3 consists of 16 residues. The CDR3 sequence is CASSQSRHWTGGGYTF. Written as DNA, the CDR3 is TGCGCCAGCAGCCAGTCTCGTCACTGGACAGGGGGCGGCTACACCTTC.

The V and J genes are TRBV27 and TRBJ2-7; TRBD1 might be the D (6 bases). V was clipped by 4 bases and J by 0 bases, with 16 bases between them. The CDR3 extends over 16 amino acids. Germline values: CDR1 MNHEY, CDR2 SMNVEV (reference sequence). The CDR3 region is CASSSNDRPFSYEQYF. The CDR3 DNA reads as TGTGCCAGCAGTTCCAACGACAGGCCGTTCTCCTACGAGCAGTACTTC.

V usage is TRBV9 and J usage is TRBJ2-1; D might be TRBD2 (7 bases). V lost 2 bases and J lost 8, with 14 bases in between. The V gene's germline CDR1 is SGDLS and CDR2 YYNGEE. CDR3 size: 14 residues. The CDR3 DNA reads TGTGCCAGCAGCGTGGGGGGGCCTGGGGATGAGCAGTTCTTC. Amino acids: CASSVGGPGDEQFF.

The chain carries TRBV5-4 and TRBJ2-7, with D perhaps matching TRBD1 (5 bases). Germline V CDR1 and CDR2: SGHNT, YYREEE (reference sequence). CDR3 length: 15 amino acids. V was shortened by 2 bases and J by 3 bases, with 15 bases between the two germline ends. DNA for the CDR3: TGTGCCAGCAGCTTTAAAGGGGCAGGTCTCTACGAGCAGTACTTC. Protein product: CASSFKGAGLYEQYF.

This clone was recorded only once. V gene TRBV6-5 combines with J gene TRBJ2-7; D might be TRBD1 (6 bases). This CDR3 spans 15 amino acids. Germline CDR1 is MNHEY and CDR2 is SVGAGI. Trimming stripped 3 bases from V and 2 bases from J, with 14 bases between. CDR3 protein: CASSYGTLITYEQYF. The DNA for the CDR3 is TGTGCCAGCAGTTATGGGACACTCATTACCTACGAGCAGTACTTC.

J is TRBJ2-1 and V is TRBV4-3, with 8 bases lining up with TRBD2. The CDR3 spans 16 residues. The ends lost 3 bases at V and 5 bases at J; junction bases unmatched: 9. The germline gives CDR1 LGHNA, CDR2 YSLEER. The DNA for the CDR3 is TGCGCCAGCAGCCACTGGGCCGGGACTAGGGACAATGAGCAGTTCTTC. Translated: CASSHWAGTRDNEQFF.

The chain is built from TRBV12-3 or TRBV12-4 and TRBJ1-5; a possible D gene is TRBD1 (6 bases). Trimming pared 8 bases from V and 3 bases from J, leaving 11 bases between. The CDR3 sequence is 13 residues long. The CDR3 reads CASDTGLNQPQHF. The DNA of the CDR3 is TGTGCCAGCGACACAGGGCTCAATCAGCCCCAGCATTTT.

The chain has TRBV11-2 and TRBJ1-4, with 9 bases that match TRBD1. V gave up 10 bases and J gave up 6 bases; unmatched junction bases: 9. CDR3 length: 14 amino acids. Germline V CDR1 and CDR2: SGHAT, FQNNGV. Here the CDR3 reads CATQWGQGDEKLFF. CDR3 nucleotides: TGTGCCACCCAATGGGGACAGGGTGATGAAAAACTGTTTTTT. Based on the CDR3 plus reference TRBV11-2 and TRBJ1-4, the full variable domain is EAGVAQSPRYKIIEKRQSVAFWCNPISGHATLYWYQQILGQGPKLLIQFQNNGVVDDSQLPKDRFSAERLKGVDSTLKIQPAKLEDSAVYLCATQWGQGDEKLFFGSGTQLSVL.

J is TRBJ1-6 and V is TRBV28; weak D call: TRBD1 (6 bases). The CDR3 length is 13 residues. Per germline, CDR1 MDHEN and CDR2 SYDVKM. Trimming shortened V by 3 bases and J by 9 bases, and 9 bases separated the two germline ends. CDR3 in DNA: TGTGCCAGCAGTTTCAGGGGAACTTCACCCCTCCACTTT. Translated: CASSFRGTSPLHF.

This clone was recorded once. The chain combines TRBV5-1 with TRBJ1-1, with D perhaps matching TRBD1 (6 bases). Looked up from germline, CDR1 is SGHRS and CDR2 is YFSETQ. There are 14 residues in the CDR3. V lost 1 base, J lost 4 bases, and 11 bases lay in between. This chain's CDR3 is CASSLTGTTTEAFF. In nucleotides, the CDR3 is TGCGCCAGCAGCTTGACCGGGACAACCACTGAAGCTTTCTTT.

This chain links TRBV15 with TRBJ2-2; D not resolved. The germline V gene encodes CDR1 LNHNV and CDR2 YYDKDF (reference sequence). CDR3 length: 15 amino acids. Deletions cut 0 bases from V and 0 bases from J, with 5 bases between. The CDR3 DNA sequence: TGTGCCACCAGCAGAGATAACACGAACACCGGGGAGCTGTTTTTT. Translating it yields CATSRDNTNTGELFF. Combining the CDR3 with reference TRBV15 and TRBJ2-2 gives the whole variable domain DAMVIQNPRYQVTQFGKPVTLSCSQTLNHNVMYWYQQKSSQAPKLLFHYYDKDFNNEADTPDNFQSRRPNTSFCFLDIRSPGLGDTAMYLCATSRDNTNTGELFFGEGSRLTVL.